This entry features one TCR beta chain sequence. Its antigen is as yet unknown. These data originate in a study of CXCR3-negative and CXCR3-positive naive CD8 T cells. The method, 5' RACE with UMI labels, was used to prepare the TRB cDNA libraries. TCRdb derives one entry per CDR3 protein from the 5' RACE reads, leaving out DNA. In all, the sample yields tens of thousands of distinct CDR3 sequences. The CDR3 has 15 residues. CDR1 is SQVTM and CDR2 is ANQGSEA in the germline V gene. Overall study findings and caveats: Naive CXCR3-negative and CXCR3-positive cells had similar TRBV-TRBJ usage; memory differed. Diversity in memory CD8+ cells fell much lower than the comparably high levels seen in both naive subsets. In CXCR3-positive naive cells, the TRB CDR3s were more hydrophobic than in CXCR3-negative naive cells.

This chain joins TRBV29-1 and TRBJ1-2; the TCRdb call, TRBD1, lacks DNA for checking. The sequence was obtained from a human donor in good health. Some clones in this sample may be carry-over from other donors' samples. Sequenced input: naive CXCR3+ CD8+ T cells from blood. Sample subset: CD45RO-CCR7+CD27+CD95- naive CD8+ T cells expressing CXCR3 (TNR3+). CDR3 protein: CSVAVPHDANYGYTF. The whole variable domain, filled in from reference TRBV29-1 and TRBJ1-2, reads SAVISQKPSRDICQRGTSLTIQCQVDSQVTMMFWYRQQPGQSLTLIATANQGSEATYESGFVIDKFPISRPNLTFSTLTVSNMSPEDSSIYLCSVAVPHDANYGYTFGSGTRLTVV.